This T cell receptor (beta chain) was found in a study of T cell repertoires in cytomegalovirus infection (dated by TCRdb to between 2018 and 2021). For context, the study as a whole: Because public TCR beta signatures pointed to carriage of CMV infection together with the matching HLA type, the HLA type of each donor mattered for the analysis.

The CDR3 covers 15 residues, taking in both the cysteine and the phenylalanine. Kept here is only the CDR3 DNA, which spans 45 bases and is read in frame from base 1. CDR1 and CDR2 (SGHVS, FQNEAQ) derive from the germline V gene. V and J are trimmed by 0 bases and 0 bases, and the gene matches miss 0 bases of the junction. This clonotype has at least ten counts. There is no known antigen for this receptor. The input lacks base qualities; no much larger clone sits a single base away. The investigation overall reported the following: In the ex vivo response, HLA-C-restricted CMV-specific TCR beta clonotypes were dominant, and in two of eight donors the single most frequent clonotype came from this HLA-C-restricted group. In both this cohort and an independent cohort of some 350 donors, the cumulative frequency of public TCR beta family members distinguished carriers of CMV infection plus the relevant HLA type.

The reads were generated on an Illumina HiSeq 1500. TCRdb ran its own pipeline on the public reads, namely fastp trimming at Q25 and MiXCR clone calling, and kept in-frame beta chains. Every CDR3 protein is listed once, alongside the most common genes and DNA of its rows. Counted in this sample were about 230,000 distinct CDR3 sequences; 6% to 8% of them appeared once. Around 6.9% of the sample is held by the ten biggest clonotypes. Sequenced material: PBMCs. The chain is encoded by TRBV7-8 joined to TRBJ2-3, with 7 bases in between that match TRBD2. The TCR originated in a human donor in good health (CMV status not recorded). Some clones in this sample may be carry-over from other donors' samples. In nucleotides, the sequence is TGTGCCAGCAGCTTAGCGGGGGGGAGCACAGATACGCAGTATTTT. It encodes CASSLAGGSTDTQYF.